The clone carrying this T cell receptor (beta chain) was detected ten times or more. Germline CDR1 and CDR2: MRHNA and SNTAGT. CDR3 size: 14 residues. Trimming cost V 4 bases and J 2 bases, with 10 bases left between them. This record belongs to a study of T-cell reconstitution after alpha-beta-depleted transplantation in children. It was with unique molecular identifiers that the TCRbeta library was prepared. MiXCR, run by TCRdb on the PCR reads, gives a single entry per CDR3 protein. The sample has 450,000 to 500,000 distinct CDR3 sequences, about an eighth seen once. This receptor was taken from a human donor who donated a stem cell graft to a child with combined immunodeficiency. The rearrangement links TRBV6-4 to TRBJ2-3; tentative D call: TRBD1 (5 bases). Source: PBMCs from the stem cell graft donor, taken from the stem cell graft. The CDR3 spells CASSVGRDTDTQYF. CDR3 DNA sequence: TGTGCCAGCAGTGTGGGCAGGGACACAGATACGCAGTATTTT.